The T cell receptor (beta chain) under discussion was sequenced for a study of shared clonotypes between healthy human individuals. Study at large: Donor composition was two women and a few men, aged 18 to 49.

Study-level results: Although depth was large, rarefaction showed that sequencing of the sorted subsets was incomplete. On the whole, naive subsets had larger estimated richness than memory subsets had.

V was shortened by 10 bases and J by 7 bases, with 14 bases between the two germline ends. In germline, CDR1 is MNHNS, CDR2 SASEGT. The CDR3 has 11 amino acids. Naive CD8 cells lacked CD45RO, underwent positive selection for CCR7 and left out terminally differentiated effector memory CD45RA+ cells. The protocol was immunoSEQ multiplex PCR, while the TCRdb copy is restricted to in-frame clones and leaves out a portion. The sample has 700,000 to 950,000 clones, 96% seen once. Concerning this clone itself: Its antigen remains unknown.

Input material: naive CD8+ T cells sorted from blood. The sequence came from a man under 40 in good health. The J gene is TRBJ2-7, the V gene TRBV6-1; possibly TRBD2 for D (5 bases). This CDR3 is CATHLPGEQYF. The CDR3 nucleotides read TGTGCCACACACTTACCGGGGGAGCAGTACTTC.